One and the same sample provided the 3 T cell receptor beta chains below, sequenced in a study of resident and recirculating memory T cells in vitiligo. The method was immunoSEQ multiplex PCR; TCRdb's version includes in-frame clones alone and lacks a portion of them. Here the sample spans tens of thousands of clones, about 91% being singletons. The sample comprised blood. These receptors were obtained from a male donor with vitiligo.

A single count supports this clone. The V call is TRBV9, the J call TRBJ2-7; D not resolved. CDR1 and CDR2 from the germline V gene are SGDLS and YYNGEE. The CDR3 has 14 amino acids. The germline V and J ends were trimmed by 0 bases and 2 bases, with 9 bases remaining between them. Written as DNA, the CDR3 is TGTGCCAGCAGCGTAGATAGCAGAACCTACGAGCAGTACTTC. Its protein product is CASSVDSRTYEQYF.

The V call is TRBV9, the J call TRBJ1-1; possible D gene TRBD1, 6 bases. This CDR3 comprises 13 residues. Germline CDR1 and CDR2: SGDLS and YYNGEE. The V end was cut by 4 bases, the J end by 8 bases, with 15 bases between. Here the CDR3 DNA reads TGTGCCAGCAGCAGACCCCACGGACAGGAAGCTTTCTTT. As protein: CASSRPHGQEAFF.

The genes are TRBV9 and TRBJ2-1; the match to TRBD2 covers 10 bases. With V trimmed by 2 bases and J by 4 bases, 6 bases remained unmatched. The CDR3 runs to 16 residues. Germline CDR1 and CDR2: SGDLS and YYNGEE. The CDR3, as DNA: TGTGCCAGCAGCGTCGGGACTAGCGATACGTACAATGAGCAGTTCTTC. Translated: CASSVGTSDTYNEQFF.